Listed below are T cell receptor beta chains from one sample, sequenced in a study of T-cell memory formation after mild COVID-19. One entry per CDR3 protein, called by TCRdb with MiXCR from the 5' RACE reads. Of 250,000 to 300,000 distinct CDR3 sequences in the sample, around 15% were seen once. Sequences were obtained from PBMCs or a T cell subset sorted from them (not recorded which). The receptor set was obtained from a man aged 18 to 29 who had mild COVID-19 (a few samples of this study predate the infection). Cell type and time point are not known. Each CDR3 is given with its conserved first and last residue. The D gene is left open where the match is weak. A row's size may be missing; if present it is once, few, many or a size class.

V,J,size,D,CDR3,DNA
TRBV7-9,TRBJ1-1,few,.,CASSLSDNTEAFF,TGTGCCAGCAGCTTAAGTGACAACACTGAAGCTTTCTTT
TRBV7-6,TRBJ2-1,many,TRBD2,CASSWGGSYNEQFF,TGTGCCAGCAGCTGGGGGGGTAGCTACAATGAGCAGTTCTTC
TRBV7-2,TRBJ2-3,many,.,CASSLEAENTQYF,TGTGCCAGCAGCTTAGAAGCCGAAAATACGCAGTATTTT
TRBV6-5,TRBJ2-7,few,.,CASGPSQGSYEQYF,TGTGCCAGTGGACCTTCGCAGGGATCCTACGAGCAGTACTTC
TRBV7-2,TRBJ1-2,few,.,CASSADTKDYGYTF,TGTGCCTCCTCGGCGGATACGAAAGACTATGGCTACACCTTC
TRBV5-1,TRBJ1-5,few,.,CASSLGPLQPNQPQHF,TGCGCCAGCAGCTTGGGTCCCTTGCAGCCTAATCAGCCCCAGCATTTT
TRBV29-1,TRBJ1-5,.,.,CSVIQPQHF,TGCAGCGTTATTCAGCCCCAGCATTTT
TRBV10-3,TRBJ1-6,.,.,CAIGKGRESPLHF,TGTGCCATCGGAAAGGGACGGGAATCACCCCTCCACTTT
TRBV5-1,TRBJ1-2,.,TRBD1,CASSLTGGSYGYTF,TGCGCCAGCAGCCTGACAGGGGGCTCCTATGGCTACACCTTC
TRBV7-2,TRBJ2-3,few,.,CASNPQGSDTQYF,TGTGCCAGCAACCCACAGGGTTCAGATACGCAGTATTTT
TRBV12-3/TRBV12-4,TRBJ2-3,few,TRBD1,CASSRLSGTGGADTQYF,TGTGCCAGCAGTAGACTCTCCGGGACAGGGGGCGCAGATACGCAGTATTTT
TRBV20-1,TRBJ1-1,few,.,CSARDQGFRMNTEAFF,TGCAGTGCTAGAGATCAAGGCTTCAGGATGAACACTGAAGCTTTCTTT
TRBV4-3,TRBJ2-2,.,.,CASSQDPGRTGRRTGELFF,TGCGCCAGCAGCCAAGATCCGGGAAGAACCGGACGTCGCACCGGGGAGCTGTTTTTT
TRBV4-3,TRBJ1-2,once,.,CASSQPGQSPGYTF,TGCGCCAGCAGCCAACCTGGACAGTCGCCTGGCTACACCTTC
TRBV7-2,TRBJ2-2,.,TRBD1,CASSYRGPGELFF,TGTGCCAGCAGCTACAGGGGCCCCGGGGAGCTGTTTTTT
TRBV24-1,TRBJ2-1,few,.,CATSDPGRGVSRNEQFF,TGTGCCACCAGTGATCCTGGTCGTGGAGTCTCCCGCAATGAGCAGTTCTTC
TRBV20-1,TRBJ2-1,.,TRBD2,CSATLLAGGSYNEQFF,TGCAGTGCTACCCTCTTAGCGGGGGGGTCCTACAATGAGCAGTTCTTC
TRBV7-8,TRBJ1-2,.,.,CASSSWGEVFGYTF,TGTGCCAGCAGCTCGTGGGGGGAAGTTTTTGGCTACACCTTC
TRBV29-1,TRBJ1-4,.,.,CSVERSKGEKLFF,TGCAGCGTTGAGAGAAGTAAGGGGGAAAAACTGTTTTTT
TRBV7-3,TRBJ2-1,few,.,CASSLDKNNEQFF,TGTGCCAGCAGCTTAGACAAAAACAATGAGCAGTTCTTC
TRBV5-6,TRBJ1-2,.,.,CASSPYLGSYGYTF,TGTGCCAGCAGCCCGTATCTGGGCAGCTATGGCTACACCTTC
TRBV5-4,TRBJ2-2,.,TRBD1,CASSLKRGQENTGELFF,TGTGCCAGCAGCTTGAAGAGGGGACAGGAAAACACCGGGGAGCTGTTTTTT
TRBV27,TRBJ1-5,few,.,CASRREGSSNQPQHF,TGTGCCAGCCGACGGGAGGGCAGTAGCAATCAGCCCCAGCATTTT
TRBV9,TRBJ1-2,few,.,CASSATSMHGYTF,TGTGCCAGCAGCGCCACAAGTATGCATGGCTACACCTTC
TRBV30,TRBJ1-2,.,.,CAWSREGLYGYTF,TGTGCCTGGAGTAGAGAGGGACTCTATGGCTACACCTTC
TRBV24-1,TRBJ2-3,.,TRBD2,CATIGTSGGTDTQYF,TGTGCCACCATAGGGACTAGCGGGGGCACAGATACGCAGTATTTT
TRBV24-1,TRBJ2-5,few,.,CATSDTKRTEGRETQYF,TGTGCCACCAGTGATACGAAAAGGACTGAGGGGCGCGAGACCCAGTACTTC
TRBV4-1,TRBJ1-2,.,TRBD1,CASSQDLVGTGSNYGYTF,TGCGCCAGCAGCCAAGATTTGGTCGGGACAGGCTCTAACTATGGCTACACCTTC
TRBV4-1,TRBJ2-3,.,.,CASSQGLETDTQYF,TGCGCCAGCAGCCAAGGACTGGAAACAGATACGCAGTATTTT
TRBV7-2,TRBJ1-1,few,TRBD1,CASRTGTGRQTEAFF,TGTGCCAGCAGAACAGGGACAGGGCGGCAGACTGAAGCTTTCTTT
TRBV19,TRBJ1-1,.,.,CASNLQGSGWNTEAFF,TGTGCCAGTAATCTCCAGGGGTCGGGTTGGAACACTGAAGCTTTCTTT
TRBV27,TRBJ2-3,.,TRBD2,CASSLSVAGRADTQYF,TGTGCCAGCAGTTTAAGCGTCGCGGGGAGGGCAGATACGCAGTATTTT
TRBV9,TRBJ2-1,.,TRBD1,CASSGRGTGLDNEQFF,TGTGCCAGCAGCGGACGGGGGACAGGGTTAGACAATGAGCAGTTCTTC
TRBV6-6,TRBJ2-7,once,.,CASRTVSYEQYF,TGTGCCAGCAGGACCGTATCCTACGAGCAGTACTTC
TRBV9,TRBJ2-5,.,.,CASSVGVLLGETQYF,TGTGCCAGCAGCGTAGGGGTGTTGCTCGGGGAGACCCAGTACTTC
TRBV4-3,TRBJ1-4,.,.,CASSQERPATNEKLFF,TGCGCCAGCAGCCAAGAAAGGCCGGCAACTAATGAAAAACTGTTTTTT
TRBV5-1,TRBJ1-1,.,.,CASSASGTEAFF,TGCGCCAGCAGCGCCTCGGGGACTGAAGCTTTCTTT
TRBV4-3,TRBJ2-5,.,.,CASSQKAAPAGQETQYF,TGCGCCAGCAGCCAAAAAGCGGCGCCGGCGGGTCAAGAGACCCAGTACTTC
TRBV7-9,TRBJ1-1,few,.,CASSLALRMNTEAFF,TGTGCCAGCAGCTTAGCGCTCAGGATGAACACTGAAGCTTTCTTT
TRBV7-9,TRBJ2-2,.,TRBD1,CASSPDRRNTGELFF,TGTGCCAGCAGCCCGGACAGGCGCAACACCGGGGAGCTGTTTTTT
TRBV6-2/TRBV6-3,TRBJ2-6,few,.,CASSYYSSGANVLTF,TGTGCCAGCAGTTACTACAGCTCTGGGGCCAACGTCCTGACTTTC
TRBV7-9,TRBJ1-6,few,.,CASSPGTVDSPLHF,TGTGCCAGCAGCCCCGGGACGGTGGATTCACCCCTCCACTTT
TRBV27,TRBJ1-5,.,TRBD1,CASSSRQGQGFQPQHF,TGTGCCAGCAGTTCGCGCCAGGGACAGGGCTTTCAGCCCCAGCATTTT
TRBV20-1,TRBJ2-3,.,.,CSAPRAGQLTLRRSTDTQYF,TGCAGTGCTCCTAGGGCGGGACAGTTGACCCTACGACGAAGCACAGATACGCAGTATTTT
TRBV10-3,TRBJ1-1,.,TRBD1,CAALASGTGAMGTEAFF,TGTGCCGCGCTAGCCTCCGGGACAGGGGCCATGGGGACTGAAGCTTTCTTT
TRBV3-1,TRBJ2-1,few,.,CASSPRGADNEQFF,TGTGCCAGCAGCCCTCGCGGGGCGGACAATGAGCAGTTCTTC
TRBV5-6,TRBJ2-1,few,.,CASSFPRYDNEQFF,TGTGCCAGCAGCTTCCCTCGGTATGACAATGAGCAGTTCTTC
TRBV18,TRBJ2-6,few,TRBD1,CASSSGTEAGANVLTF,TGTGCCAGCTCATCCGGGACAGAGGCTGGGGCCAACGTCCTGACTTTC
TRBV4-3,TRBJ2-5,few,.,CASSQVWSSQETQYF,TGCGCCAGCAGCCAAGTGTGGAGTTCACAAGAGACCCAGTACTTC
TRBV16,TRBJ2-7,.,TRBD1,CASSPTLWTGLFGEQYF,TGTGCCAGCAGCCCGACTCTTTGGACAGGGCTATTCGGGGAGCAGTACTTC